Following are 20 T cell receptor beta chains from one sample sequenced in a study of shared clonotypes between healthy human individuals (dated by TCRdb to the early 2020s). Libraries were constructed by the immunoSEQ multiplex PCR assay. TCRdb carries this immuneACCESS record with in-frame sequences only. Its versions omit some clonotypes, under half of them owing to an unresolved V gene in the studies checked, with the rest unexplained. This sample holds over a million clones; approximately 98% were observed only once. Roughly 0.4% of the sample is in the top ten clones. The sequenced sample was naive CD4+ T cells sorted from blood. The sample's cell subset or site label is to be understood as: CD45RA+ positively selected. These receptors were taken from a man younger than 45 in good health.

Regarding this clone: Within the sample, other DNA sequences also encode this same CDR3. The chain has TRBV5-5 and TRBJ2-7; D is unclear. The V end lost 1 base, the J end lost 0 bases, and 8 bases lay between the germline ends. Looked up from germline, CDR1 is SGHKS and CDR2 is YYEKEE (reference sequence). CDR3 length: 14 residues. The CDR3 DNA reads TGTGCCAGCAGCTTGCAAGGAAGCTCCTACGAGCAGTACTTC. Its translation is CASSLQGSSYEQYF.

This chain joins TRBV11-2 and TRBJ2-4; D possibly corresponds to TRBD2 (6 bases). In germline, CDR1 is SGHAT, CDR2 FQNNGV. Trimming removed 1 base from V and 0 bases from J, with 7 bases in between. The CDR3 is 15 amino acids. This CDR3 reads CASSLVGLAKNIQYF. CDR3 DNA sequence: TGTGCCAGCAGCTTAGTGGGACTAGCCAAAAACATTCAGTACTTC.

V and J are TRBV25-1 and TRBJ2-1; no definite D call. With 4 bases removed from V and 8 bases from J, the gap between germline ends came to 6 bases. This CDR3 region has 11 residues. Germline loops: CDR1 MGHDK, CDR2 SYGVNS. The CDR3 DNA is TGTGCCAGCAGTGGTATCCATGAGCAGTTCTTC. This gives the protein CASSGIHEQFF.

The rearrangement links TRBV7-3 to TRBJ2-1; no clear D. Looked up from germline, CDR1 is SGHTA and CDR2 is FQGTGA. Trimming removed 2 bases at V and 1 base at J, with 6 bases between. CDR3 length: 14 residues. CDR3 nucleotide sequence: TGTGCCAGCAGCTTATTGACGTCCTACAATGAGCAGTTCTTC. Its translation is CASSLLTSYNEQFF.

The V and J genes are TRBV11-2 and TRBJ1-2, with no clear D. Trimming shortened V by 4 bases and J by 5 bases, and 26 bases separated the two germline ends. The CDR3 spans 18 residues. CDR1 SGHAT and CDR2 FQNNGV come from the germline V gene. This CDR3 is CASSSLRAGLDPRYGYTF. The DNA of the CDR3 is TGTGCCAGCAGCTCACTAAGGGCGGGGTTAGACCCTCGATATGGCTACACCTTC.

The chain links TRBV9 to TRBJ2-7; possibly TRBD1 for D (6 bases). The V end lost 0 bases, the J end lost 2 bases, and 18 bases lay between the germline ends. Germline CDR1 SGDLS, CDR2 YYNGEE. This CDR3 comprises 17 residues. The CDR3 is CASSVAYPGTGPYEQYF. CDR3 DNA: TGTGCCAGCAGCGTAGCTTATCCGGGAACAGGGCCCTACGAGCAGTACTTC.

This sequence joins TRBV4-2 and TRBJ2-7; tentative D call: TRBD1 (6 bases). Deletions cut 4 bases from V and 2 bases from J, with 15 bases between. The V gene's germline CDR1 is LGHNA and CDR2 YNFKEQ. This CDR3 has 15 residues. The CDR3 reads CASSRQVETPYEQYF. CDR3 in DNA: TGTGCCAGCAGCCGACAGGTAGAAACGCCCTACGAGCAGTACTTC.

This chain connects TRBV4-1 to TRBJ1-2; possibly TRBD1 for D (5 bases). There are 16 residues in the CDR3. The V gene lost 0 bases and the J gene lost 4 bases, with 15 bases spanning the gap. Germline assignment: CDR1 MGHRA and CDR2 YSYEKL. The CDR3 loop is CASSQDLGRASYGYTF. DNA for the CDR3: TGCGCCAGCAGCCAAGATTTGGGCAGGGCTAGCTATGGCTACACCTTC.

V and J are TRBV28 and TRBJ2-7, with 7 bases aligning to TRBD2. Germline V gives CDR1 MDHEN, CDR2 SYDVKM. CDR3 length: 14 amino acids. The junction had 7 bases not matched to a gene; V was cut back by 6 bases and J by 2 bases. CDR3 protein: CASSFSGKAYEQYF. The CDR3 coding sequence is TGTGCCAGCAGCTTCAGCGGGAAGGCCTACGAGCAGTACTTC.

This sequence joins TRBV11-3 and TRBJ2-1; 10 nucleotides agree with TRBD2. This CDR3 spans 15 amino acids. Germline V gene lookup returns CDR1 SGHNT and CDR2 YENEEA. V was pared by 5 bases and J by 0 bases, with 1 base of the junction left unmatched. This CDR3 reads CASSRTSGSYNEQFF. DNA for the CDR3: TGTGCCAGCAGCAGGACTAGCGGCTCCTACAATGAGCAGTTCTTC.

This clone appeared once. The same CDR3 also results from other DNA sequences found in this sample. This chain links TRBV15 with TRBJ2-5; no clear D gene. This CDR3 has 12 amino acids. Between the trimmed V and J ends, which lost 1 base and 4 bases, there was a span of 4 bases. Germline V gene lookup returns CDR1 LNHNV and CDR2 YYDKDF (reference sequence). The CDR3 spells CATSRGGETQYF. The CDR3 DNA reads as TGTGCCACCAGCAGAGGGGGAGAGACCCAGTACTTC.

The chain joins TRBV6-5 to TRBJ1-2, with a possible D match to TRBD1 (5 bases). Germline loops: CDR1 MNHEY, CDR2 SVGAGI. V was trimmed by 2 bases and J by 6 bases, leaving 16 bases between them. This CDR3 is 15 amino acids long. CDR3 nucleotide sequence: TGTGCCAGCAGTTACGTTCCGACACTGGACAATGGCTACACCTTC. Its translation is CASSYVPTLDNGYTF.

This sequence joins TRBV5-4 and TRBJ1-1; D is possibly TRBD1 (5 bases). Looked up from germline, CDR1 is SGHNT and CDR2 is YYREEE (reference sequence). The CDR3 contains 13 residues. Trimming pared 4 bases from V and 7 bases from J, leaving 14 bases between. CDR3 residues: CASSPVSGGEAFF. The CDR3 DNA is TGTGCCAGCAGCCCAGTGAGTGGGGGTGAAGCTTTCTTT.

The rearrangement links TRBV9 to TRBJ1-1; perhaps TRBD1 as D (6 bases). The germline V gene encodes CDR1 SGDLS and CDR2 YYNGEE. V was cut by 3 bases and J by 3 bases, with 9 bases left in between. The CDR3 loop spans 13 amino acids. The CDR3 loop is CASSAGVYTEAFF. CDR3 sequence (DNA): TGTGCCAGCAGCGCAGGGGTTTACACTGAAGCTTTCTTT.

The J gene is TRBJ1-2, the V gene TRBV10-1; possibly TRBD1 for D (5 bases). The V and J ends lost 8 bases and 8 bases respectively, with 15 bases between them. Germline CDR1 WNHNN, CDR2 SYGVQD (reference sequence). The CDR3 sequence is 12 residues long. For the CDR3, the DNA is TGCGCCAGCGGGGGAGGGGTACAGGGCTACACCTTC. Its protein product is CASGGGVQGYTF.

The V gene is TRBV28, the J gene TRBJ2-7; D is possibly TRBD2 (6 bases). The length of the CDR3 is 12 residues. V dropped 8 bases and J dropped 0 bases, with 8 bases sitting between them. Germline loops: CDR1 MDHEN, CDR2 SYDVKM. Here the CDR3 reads CASLRDSYEQYF. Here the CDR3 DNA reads TGTGCCAGCTTGCGGGACTCCTACGAGCAGTACTTC.

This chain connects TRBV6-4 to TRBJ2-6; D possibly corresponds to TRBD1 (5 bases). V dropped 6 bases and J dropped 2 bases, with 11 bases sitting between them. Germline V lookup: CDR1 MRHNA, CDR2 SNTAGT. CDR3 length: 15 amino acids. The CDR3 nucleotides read TGTGCCAGCAGCCTCCAGGGAACTGGGGCCAACGTCCTGACTTTC. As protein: CASSLQGTGANVLTF.

CDR3 protein: CASTRSGGGGETQYF. In DNA form, the CDR3 reads TGCGCCAGCACACGAAGTGGCGGAGGAGGAGAGACCCAGTACTTC. The chain uses TRBV5-1 and TRBJ2-5; D may be TRBD2 (5 bases). Looked up from germline, CDR1 is SGHRS and CDR2 is YFSETQ. V lost 6 bases and J lost 4, with 19 bases in between. This CDR3 region has 15 residues.

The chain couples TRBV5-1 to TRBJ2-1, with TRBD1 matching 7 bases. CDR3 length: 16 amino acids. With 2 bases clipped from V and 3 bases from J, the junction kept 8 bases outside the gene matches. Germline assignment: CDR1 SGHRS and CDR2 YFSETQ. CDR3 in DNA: TGCGCCAGCAGCTTTAGCCTGGGACAGAGCTACAATGAGCAGTTCTTC. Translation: CASSFSLGQSYNEQFF.

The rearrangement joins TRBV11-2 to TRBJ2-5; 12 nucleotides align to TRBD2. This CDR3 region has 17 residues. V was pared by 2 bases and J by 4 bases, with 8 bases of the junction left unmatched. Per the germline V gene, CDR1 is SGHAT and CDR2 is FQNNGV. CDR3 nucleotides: TGTGCCAGCAGCTTAACGCGGGAGGGACTAGCGGGAGAGACCCAGTACTTC. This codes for CASSLTREGLAGETQYF.